The 15 T cell receptor beta chains listed next were all sequenced from one sample in a study of blood T cells in healthy people across ages. Sample-barcoded 5' priming and a J-beta primer mix drove a second PCR of roughly 6 to 12 cycles. TCRdb processed the 5' RACE reads anew with MiXCR; each CDR3 protein has one entry. The sample yields 900,000 to 950,000 distinct CDR3 sequences, almost 30% seen once. The same specimen was also included in a second study, on T cells of mothers and their children.

The sequenced sample was blood. The receptors originated from a middle-aged woman in good health.

Ten or more counts support this clonotype. The chain's CDR3 is CSATGQGGTDTQYF. DNA for the CDR3: TGCAGTGCAACCGGACAGGGCGGCACAGATACGCAGTATTTT. The gene calls are TRBV20-1 and TRBJ2-3; TRBD1 matches at 8 bases. The CDR3 length is 14 residues. With 6 bases clipped from V and 1 base from J, the junction kept 6 bases outside the gene matches. CDR1 and CDR2 from the germline V gene are DFQATT and SNEGSKA (reference sequence).

The table lists this clonotype with many counts. The CDR3 nucleotides read TGCAGCGTTGAACGGCAGGGAACACGAGCTGGCTACGAGCAGTACTTC. Amino acids: CSVERQGTRAGYEQYF. The genes are TRBV29-1 and TRBJ2-7; TRBD1 might be the D (5 bases). Germline loops: CDR1 SQVTM, CDR2 ANQGSEA. V lost 2 bases to trimming and J lost 3 bases, with 20 bases between them. This CDR3 contains 16 residues.

There are a few counts of this clonotype. The chain links TRBV7-2 to TRBJ2-3, with D unresolved. Germline-derived CDR1 and CDR2 are SGHTA and FQGNSA. Trimming shortened V by 3 bases and J by 3 bases, and 22 bases separated the two germline ends. The CDR3 extends over 18 amino acids. CDR3 protein: CASSFNPITRIATDTQYF. As DNA, the CDR3 is TGTGCCAGCAGCTTTAACCCGATTACAAGGATCGCTACAGATACGCAGTATTTT. Combining the CDR3 with reference TRBV7-2 and TRBJ2-3 gives the whole variable domain GAGVSQSPSNKVTEKGKDVELRCDPISGHTALYWYRQSLGQGLEFLIYFQGNSAPDKSGLPSDRFSAERTGGSVSTLTIQRTQQEDSAVYLCASSFNPITRIATDTQYFGPGTRLTVL.

In the case of this clonotype: At one of its ends the junction is not consistent with the germline gene, which may arise from a read error. The chain employs TRBV5-1 and TRBJ1-2; 9 nucleotides align to TRBD1. CDR1 and CDR2 (germline): SGHRS, YFSETQ. The CDR3 sequence is 15 residues long. In DNA form, the CDR3 reads TGCGCCAGCAGCCCCGTACCGGGACAGGGCTATGTCTACACCTTC. Its protein product is CASSPVPGQGYVYTF.

This sequence joins TRBV6-1 and TRBJ2-1; TRBD1 might be the D (5 bases). The V end lost 2 bases, the J end lost 10 bases, and 9 bases lay between the germline ends. The CDR3 covers 12 residues. The germline V gene encodes CDR1 MNHNS and CDR2 SASEGT. CDR3 bases: TGTGCCAGCAGTGAACTGCGACAGGAGCAGTTCTTC. Translated: CASSELRQEQFF.

In this sample, this clonotype turned up a few times. The chain has TRBV12-3 or TRBV12-4 and TRBJ1-4; D is possibly TRBD1 (5 bases). The V end was cut by 6 bases, the J end by 9 bases, with 14 bases between. This CDR3 has 13 residues. In DNA form, the CDR3 reads TGTGCCAGCAGACCTGGGGGGAATCAAAAACTGTTTTTT. Residues: CASRPGGNQKLFF.

This clonotype was counted a few times. The chain has TRBV7-2 and TRBJ2-1, with 7 positions matching TRBD2. J was trimmed by 4 bases and V by 2 bases; bases with no gene match: 2. The CDR3 runs 14 residues. Germline-derived CDR1 and CDR2 are SGHTA and FQGNSA. CDR3 DNA: TGTGCCAGCAGCTTAAACGGGGGGTACAATGAGCAGTTCTTC. Translated: CASSLNGGYNEQFF.

This clonotype was detected a few times. The V and J genes are TRBV12-3 or TRBV12-4 and TRBJ2-7, with D perhaps matching TRBD1 (5 bases). V lost 5 bases, J lost 3 bases, and 23 bases lay in between. This CDR3 comprises 17 residues. CDR3 nucleotides: TGTGCCAGCAGTCCCTCCTCTCCCGACAGTTTCTTCTACGAGCAGTACTTC. Protein product: CASSPSSPDSFFYEQYF.

This clonotype was observed a handful of times. The V gene is TRBV7-2, the J gene TRBJ1-4; D ambiguous. Germline V gene data show CDR1 as SGHTA and CDR2 as FQGNSA. Between the trimmed V and J ends, which lost 6 bases and 0 bases, there was a span of 8 bases. The CDR3 has 14 residues. CDR3 sequence: CASSHTATNEKLFF. CDR3 bases: TGTGCCAGCAGTCACACTGCAACTAATGAAAAACTGTTTTTT.

CDR3 in DNA: TGCAGTGCTACGGGGCCGGGACAGATATCCATGAACACTGAAGCTTTCTTT. Its protein product is CSATGPGQISMNTEAFF. V gene TRBV20-1 combines with J gene TRBJ1-1, with 7 bases that match TRBD1. CDR1 and CDR2 from the germline V gene are DFQATT and SNEGSKA (reference sequence). V trimming: 4 bases; J trimming: 0 bases; junction bases outside the gene matches: 14. The CDR3 runs to 17 residues.

This clonotype was seen only a few times. The chain links TRBV20-1 to TRBJ1-2, with 11 nucleotides matching TRBD1. Germline V gene data show CDR1 as DFQATT and CDR2 as SNEGSKA (reference sequence). The CDR3 extends over 15 amino acids. With V trimmed by 6 bases and J by 3 bases, 9 bases remained unmatched. This CDR3 reads CSAPPRDRGDYGYTF. The CDR3 DNA reads TGCAGTGCCCCTCCTCGGGACAGGGGGGACTATGGCTACACCTTC.

The rearrangement joins TRBV5-1 to TRBJ2-6; 11 nucleotides align to TRBD1. This CDR3 comprises 18 residues. Unmatched junction bases numbered 8, after V lost 5 bases and J lost 1 base. CDR1 is SGHRS, CDR2 YFSETQ, per germline. In DNA form, the CDR3 reads TGCGCCAGCAGTGAAACCGGGACAGGGGGTTCTGGGGCCAACGTCCTGACTTTC. This encodes CASSETGTGGSGANVLTF.

The V call is TRBV7-2, the J call TRBJ1-5, with 8 nucleotides matching TRBD1. J lost 6 bases, V lost 2 bases, and 6 bases had no gene match. There are 15 residues in the CDR3. The germline V gene encodes CDR1 SGHTA and CDR2 FQGNSA. CDR3 DNA: TGTGCCAGCAGCTTAACAGGGGGGGCCAGTCAGCCCCAGCATTTT. Amino acids: CASSLTGGASQPQHF.

This clonotype has a handful of counts. The chain has TRBV3-1 and TRBJ2-5, with TRBD1 matching 10 bases. Germline CDR1 LGHDT, CDR2 YNNKEL (reference sequence). This CDR3 spans 15 amino acids. V lost 3 bases, J lost 5 bases, and 6 bases stayed unmatched. CDR3 nucleotides: TGTGCCAGCAGCCACCTAGGGACAGGGGAGGAGACCCAGTACTTC. Protein: CASSHLGTGEETQYF.

This chain connects TRBV21-1 to TRBJ2-7; TRBD1 reflects the table's D call only, with no check against the DNA. TRBV21-1 is deemed a pseudogene. The CDR3 consists of 16 residues. CDR3 DNA: TGTGCCAGCAGCAATTGTCAGGACGGGGGGCTAAGGGAGCAGTACTTC. This sequence encodes CASSNCQDGGLREQYF.